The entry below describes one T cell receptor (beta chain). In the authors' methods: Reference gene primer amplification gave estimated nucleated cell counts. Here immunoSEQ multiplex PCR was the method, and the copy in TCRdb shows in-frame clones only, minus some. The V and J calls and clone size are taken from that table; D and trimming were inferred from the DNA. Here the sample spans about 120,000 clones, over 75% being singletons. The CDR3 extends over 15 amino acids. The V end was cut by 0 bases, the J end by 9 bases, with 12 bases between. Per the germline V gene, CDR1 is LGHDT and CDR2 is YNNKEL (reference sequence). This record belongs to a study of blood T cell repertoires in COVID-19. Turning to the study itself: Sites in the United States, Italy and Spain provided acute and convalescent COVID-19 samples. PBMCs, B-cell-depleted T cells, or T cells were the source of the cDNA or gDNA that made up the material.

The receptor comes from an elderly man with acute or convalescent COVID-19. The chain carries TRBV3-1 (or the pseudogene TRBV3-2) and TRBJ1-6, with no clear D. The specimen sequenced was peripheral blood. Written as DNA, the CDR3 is TGTGCCAGCAGCCAAGACCGAGGAGCGCCTTCACCCCTCCACTTT. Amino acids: CASSQDRGAPSPLHF.